These 21 T cell receptor beta chains originate from one sample sequenced in a study of T cell repertoires in cytomegalovirus infection. TCRdb passed the reads through MiXCR, listing each CDR3 protein once. The table has approximately 170,000 distinct CDR3 sequences, roughly an eighth seen once. The sequencing sample was made of PBMCs. The receptor set was obtained from a human donor in good health (CMV status not recorded). Some clones in this sample may be carry-over from other donors' samples.

Regarding this clonotype: Here the CDR3 omits its conserved ending phenylalanine or tryptophan, so a read error is the likely source. V gene TRBV29-1 combines with J gene TRBJ2-7; 7 bases are a match to TRBD1. V lost 4 bases and J lost 2; bases outside the gene matches: 8. The CDR3 length is 14 residues. Germline V lookup: CDR1 SQVTM, CDR2 ANQGSEA. The CDR3 spells CSVVSYGQAYEQYL. As DNA, the CDR3 is TGCAGCGTTGTGTCTTATGGACAGGCCTACGAGCAGTACTTA.

About this clonotype: A much larger clone sits a single nucleotide away, making a read error possible. The chain couples TRBV7-2 to TRBJ2-7, with TRBD2 matching over 10 bases. The germline V gene has CDR1 SGHTA and CDR2 FQGNSA. Trimming removed 5 bases from V and 2 bases from J; junction bases left unmatched: 6. The CDR3 sequence is 15 residues long. The CDR3, as DNA: TGTGCCAGCAGCACAGGACTAGCGGTAGCCTACGAGCAGTACTTC. Its protein is CASSTGLAVAYEQYF.

This clonotype was recorded at least ten times. The rearrangement links TRBV12-3 or TRBV12-4 to TRBJ1-2; 7 bases agree with TRBD1. CDR3 length: 17 residues. V shed 1 base and J 5 bases; nucleotides not matched to a gene: 13. The CDR3 here is CASSLGDSRTFSYGYTF. Written as DNA, the CDR3 is TGTGCCAGCAGTTTAGGGGACAGTCGAACCTTCTCATATGGCTACACCTTC.

This clonotype was seen at least ten times. V usage is TRBV7-2 and J usage is TRBJ2-1; D call uncertain. V was trimmed by 5 bases and J by 0 bases, leaving 11 bases between them. Per germline, CDR1 SGHTA and CDR2 FQGNSA. The length of the CDR3 is 15 residues. Here the CDR3 reads CASSAEKASYNEQFF. DNA of the CDR3: TGTGCCAGCAGCGCCGAGAAGGCCTCCTACAATGAGCAGTTCTTC.

The chain couples TRBV5-1 to TRBJ2-1; a weak D match, TRBD1 (5 bases). CDR1 and CDR2 (germline): SGHRS, YFSETQ. V was cut by 4 bases and J by 7 bases, with 9 bases left in between. The CDR3 is made up of 12 amino acids. The CDR3 sequence is CASSTRVNEQFF. The CDR3, as DNA: TGCGCCAGCAGCACCAGGGTGAATGAGCAGTTCTTC.

The V and J genes are TRBV28 and TRBJ1-1, with a possible D match to TRBD1 (5 bases). The CDR3 has 11 amino acids. Germline CDR1 MDHEN, CDR2 SYDVKM. The V gene lost 6 bases and the J gene lost 10 bases, with 12 bases spanning the gap. The CDR3 DNA follows: TGTGCCAGCAGCTTAGGGACTTTAGCTTTCTTT. This codes for CASSLGTLAFF.

The chain carries TRBV20-1 and TRBJ2-3; 7 bases map to TRBD2. Germline V lookup: CDR1 DFQATT, CDR2 SNEGSKA (reference sequence). The CDR3 has 14 residues. The V and J ends lost 5 bases and 2 bases, in that order; junction bases with no gene match: 7. CDR3 in amino acids: CSAFSGSLTDTQYF. CDR3 in DNA: TGCAGTGCTTTTAGCGGGTCCCTCACAGATACGCAGTATTTT.

This clonotype was detected only a few times. The V and J genes are TRBV19 and TRBJ2-2; TRBD2 agrees at 7 bases. CDR1 and CDR2 from the germline V gene are LNHDA and SQIVND (reference sequence). There are 14 residues in the CDR3. V dropped 6 bases and J dropped 5; count of bases not matched to a gene: 6. The CDR3 sequence is CASSPAGETGELFF. The CDR3 region has the DNA TGTGCCAGTAGCCCCGCGGGGGAAACCGGGGAGCTGTTTTTT.

A single count supports this clonotype. The chain is built from TRBV5-4 and TRBJ1-3; no clear D. The CDR3 covers 14 residues. Trimming took off 0 bases at V and 2 bases at J, with 6 bases between the two ends. CDR1 SGHNT and CDR2 YYREEE come from the germline V gene (reference sequence). Written as DNA, the CDR3 is TGTGCCAGCAGCTTGGACGGTACTGGAAACACCATATATTTT. This sequence encodes CASSLDGTGNTIYF.

This clonotype has a handful of counts. This sequence joins TRBV7-2 and TRBJ2-7; 14 bases are shared with TRBD2. The ends lost 1 base at V and 7 bases at J; junction bases unmatched: 3. CDR1 and CDR2 from the germline V gene are SGHTA and FQGNSA. The CDR3 length is 15 residues. The CDR3 spells CASSLGGLAGVEQYF. The DNA of the CDR3 is TGTGCCAGCAGCTTAGGGGGACTAGCGGGAGTTGAGCAGTACTTC. Supplemented by reference TRBV7-2 and TRBJ2-7, the full variable domain reads GAGVSQSPSNKVTEKGKDVELRCDPISGHTALYWYRQSLGQGLEFLIYFQGNSAPDKSGLPSDRFSAERTGGSVSTLTIQRTQQEDSAVYLCASSLGGLAGVEQYFGPGTRLTVT.

In its sample, this clonotype was seen a few times. The chain recombines TRBV28 with TRBJ2-2, with a tentative D call TRBD2 (6 bases). From germline, CDR1 is MDHEN and CDR2 SYDVKM. The CDR3 extends over 14 amino acids. V shed 11 bases and J shed 0 bases, with 13 bases lying between them. CDR3 bases: TGTGCCTTGGGGGGTACGACGAACACCGGGGAGCTGTTTTTT. It encodes CALGGTTNTGELFF. The whole variable domain, filled in from reference TRBV28 and TRBJ2-2, reads DVKVTQSSRYLVKRTGEKVFLECVQDMDHENMFWYRQDPGLGLRLIYFSYDVKMKEKGDIPEGYSVSREKKERFSLILESASTNQTSMYLCALGGTTNTGELFFGEGSRLTVL.

This clonotype was observed a few times. This chain uses TRBV29-1 with TRBJ2-1; D might be TRBD2 (6 bases). The germline V gene encodes CDR1 SQVTM and CDR2 ANQGSEA. The CDR3 contains 11 residues. V dropped 7 bases and J dropped 5 bases, with 9 bases sitting between them. The CDR3 bases are TGCAGCGGGGGACTCAACAATGAGCAGTTCTTC. Encoded protein: CSGGLNNEQFF.

This clonotype was observed at least ten times. The CDR3 here is CASSLIAGLLQETQYF. As DNA, the CDR3 is TGTGCCAGCAGCCTTATAGCGGGCCTACTCCAAGAGACCCAGTACTTC. The gene calls are TRBV7-2 and TRBJ2-5; TRBD2 matches at 7 bases. The CDR3 runs to 16 residues. J was trimmed by 1 base and V by 5 bases; bases with no gene match: 10. Germline-derived CDR1 and CDR2 are SGHTA and FQGNSA.

This clonotype was detected a few times. The J gene is TRBJ1-5, the V gene TRBV28, with D maybe TRBD1 (6 bases). This CDR3 has 15 amino acids. CDR1 is MDHEN and CDR2 is SYDVKM in the germline V gene. With 1 base removed from V and 4 bases from J, the gap between germline ends came to 11 bases. The CDR3: CASSLSGQGNQPQHF. The CDR3 region has the DNA TGTGCCAGCAGTTTATCGGGGCAGGGGAATCAGCCCCAGCATTTT.

CDR3 coding DNA: TGCGCCAGCAGTGAGGGAGCTAACTATGGCTACACCTTC. Its translation is CASSEGANYGYTF. V usage is TRBV10-2 and J usage is TRBJ1-2; D remains unclear. CDR3 length equals 13 residues. CDR1 and CDR2 from the germline V gene are WSHSY and SAAADI. Trimming shortened V by 2 bases and J by 0 bases, and 4 bases separated the two germline ends.

This clonotype has a count of ten or more. CDR3 sequence: CASGHSWEETQYF. CDR3 sequence (DNA): TGTGCCAGCGGCCATAGTTGGGAGGAGACCCAGTACTTC. The rearrangement links TRBV6-2 or TRBV6-3 to TRBJ2-5; possible D gene TRBD2, 5 bases. Trimming took 8 bases from V and 5 from J, leaving 15 bases between them. Germline V gene data show CDR1 as MNHEY and CDR2 as SVGEGT. The CDR3 covers 13 residues.

This clonotype was seen at least ten times. The chain has TRBV7-8 and TRBJ1-2; a weak D match, TRBD1 (5 bases). Germline CDR1 is SGHVS and CDR2 is FQNEAQ. The CDR3 is made up of 16 amino acids. Trimming removed 4 bases at V and 2 bases at J, with 17 bases between. This CDR3 is CASSSSAPGQNYGYTF. The CDR3 coding sequence is TGTGCCAGCAGCTCCTCTGCCCCGGGGCAAAACTATGGCTACACCTTC.

The chain uses TRBV6-6 and TRBJ1-2; 8 nucleotides align to TRBD1. Looked up from germline, CDR1 is MNHNY and CDR2 is SVGAGI (reference sequence). Trimming at V came to 6 bases and at J to 3 bases, leaving 6 bases not matched to a gene. This CDR3 is 14 amino acids long. This chain's CDR3 is CASRRTGRDYGYTF. For the CDR3, the DNA is TGTGCCAGCAGAAGGACAGGGAGGGACTATGGCTACACCTTC.

The chain combines TRBV5-1 with TRBJ1-1; 10 positions agree with TRBD1. The CDR3 is 15 residues long. Germline V lookup: CDR1 SGHRS, CDR2 YFSETQ. J lost 3 bases, V lost 3 bases, and 5 bases had no gene match. This chain's CDR3 is CASSSGQGIDTEAFF. The CDR3 bases are TGCGCCAGCAGCTCGGGACAGGGGATTGACACTGAAGCTTTCTTT. Full variable domain (remainder filled in from reference TRBV5-1 and TRBJ1-1): KAGVTQTPRYLIKTRGQQVTLSCSPISGHRSVSWYQQTPGQGLQFLFEYFSETQRNKGNFPGRFSGRQFSNSRSEMNVSTLELGDSALYLCASSSGQGIDTEAFFGQGTRLTVV.

V and J are TRBV12-3 or TRBV12-4 and TRBJ1-5; D possibly corresponds to TRBD1 (6 bases). The CDR3 extends over 13 amino acids. V was trimmed by 7 bases and J by 8 bases, leaving 15 bases between them. The CDR3 bases are TGTGCCAGCAACAGGGATTTTAGAGAGCCCCAGCATTTT. This codes for CASNRDFREPQHF.

This clonotype came up many times. V and J are TRBV7-2 and TRBJ1-1, with D unresolved. CDR3 length: 15 residues. Germline CDR1 and CDR2: SGHTA and FQGNSA. Trimming stripped 2 bases from V and 3 bases from J, with 13 bases between. CDR3 amino acids: CASSLPPLFHTEAFF. CDR3 coding DNA: TGTGCCAGCAGCTTACCACCCCTTTTCCACACTGAAGCTTTCTTT.